This entry concerns a single T cell receptor (beta chain). Distinct nucleotide sequences in the sample also encode this CDR3. The data derive from a study of shared clonotypes between healthy human individuals. The CDR3 covers 14 residues. Germline V gene lookup returns CDR1 MDHEN and CDR2 SYDVKM. V gave up 2 bases and J gave up 1 base, with 5 bases separating them. TCRdb's table, derived via immunoSEQ multiplex PCR, lists solely in-frame clones and lacks some. The table includes 470,000 or so clones, 81% detected once. The chain uses TRBV28 and TRBJ1-4; D unresolved. The TCR sequence derives from a woman between 40 and 50 years old in good health. Some clones in this sample may be carry-over from other donors' samples. Material for sequencing was PBMCs. The CDR3 DNA is TGTGCCAGCAGTTTAGGTGGAACTAATGAAAAACTGTTTTTT. It translates to CASSLGGTNEKLFF.